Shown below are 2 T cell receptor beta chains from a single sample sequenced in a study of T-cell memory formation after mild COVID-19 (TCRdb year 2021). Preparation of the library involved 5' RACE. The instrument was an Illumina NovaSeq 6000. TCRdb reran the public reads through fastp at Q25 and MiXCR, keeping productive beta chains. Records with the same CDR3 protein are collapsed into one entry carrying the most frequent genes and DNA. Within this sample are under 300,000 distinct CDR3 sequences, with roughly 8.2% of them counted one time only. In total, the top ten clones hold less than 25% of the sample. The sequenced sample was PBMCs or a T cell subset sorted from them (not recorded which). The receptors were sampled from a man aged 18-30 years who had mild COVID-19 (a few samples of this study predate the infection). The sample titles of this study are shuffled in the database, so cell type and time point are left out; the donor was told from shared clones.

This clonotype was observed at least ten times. The CDR3 region is CASSLMVGTGGEAFF. The CDR3 coding sequence is TGTGCCAGCAGTTTGATGGTCGGGACAGGGGGCGAAGCTTTCTTT. The V gene is TRBV12-3 or TRBV12-4, the J gene TRBJ1-1, with TRBD1 identical over 12 bases. The CDR3 runs 15 residues. J gave up 8 bases and V 3 bases, and 7 bases lay outside the gene matches.

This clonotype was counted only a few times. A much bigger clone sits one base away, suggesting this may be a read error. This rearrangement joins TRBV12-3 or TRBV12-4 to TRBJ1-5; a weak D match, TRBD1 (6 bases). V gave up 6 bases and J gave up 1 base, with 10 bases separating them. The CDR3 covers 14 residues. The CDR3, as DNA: TGTGCCAGCAGCCCCGACAGGAGCAATCAGCCCCAGCATTTT. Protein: CASSPDRSNQPQHF.